This T cell receptor (beta chain) originates from a study of blood T cell repertoires in COVID-19. It was during active infection that Seattle patients were enrolled and then longitudinally followed. In the original processing: Reference gene primers were amplified, and this amplification served to estimate nucleated cell counts. Sequencing was performed with immunoSEQ multiplex PCR; in TCRdb, only in-frame clones are kept and a portion is missing. V and J calls and clone size are given by that table; D and trimming were obtained from the DNA. The sample includes 200,000 to 250,000 clones, under 90% of them seen just once. The origin of this receptor is a woman older than 75 with COVID-19, enrolled during active disease. Sequenced material: peripheral blood.

CDR3 protein: CASSPNMGREAFF. DNA of the CDR3: TGTGCCAGCAGCCCCAATATGGGGCGTGAAGCTTTCTTT. This sequence joins TRBV7-9 and TRBJ1-1; TRBD1 is a possible D gene (5 bases). This CDR3 region has 13 residues. Trimming took 5 bases from V and 7 from J, leaving 14 bases between them. Per the germline V gene, CDR1 is SEHNR and CDR2 is FQNEAQ (reference sequence).